This passage covers 22 T cell receptor beta chains from one sample sequenced in a study of CD8 T cells in Susac syndrome. With random hexamers, reverse transcription was performed on about 0.5 to 1 ug of RNA. TCRdb fed the immunoSEQ multiplex PCR reads into MiXCR, producing one record per CDR3 protein. The table has 150,000 to 200,000 distinct CDR3 sequences, 85% to 95% seen once; the top ten hold 0.095% to 0.13%. Sequencing was carried out using CD4+ T cells from PBMCs. The receptors originated from a human donor with Susac syndrome.

This sequence joins TRBV7-8 and TRBJ1-6; D gene unclear. The V and J ends lost 2 bases and 10 bases respectively, with 15 bases between them. Germline V gene sequence: CDR1 SGHVS, CDR2 FQNEAQ. This CDR3 is built from 15 residues. In DNA form, the CDR3 reads TGTGCCAGCAGCTTAAGTGAGGCCGAGGGCTCACCCCTCCACTTT. This codes for CASSLSEAEGSPLHF.

This clonotype was recorded only once. The genes are TRBV6-2 or TRBV6-3 and TRBJ2-2, with TRBD2 as a possible D gene (6 bases). CDR1 and CDR2 (germline): MNHEY, SVGEGT. The germline V and J ends were trimmed by 2 bases and 5 bases, with 6 bases remaining between them. This CDR3 spans 13 amino acids. The chain's CDR3 is CASSYGGTGELFF. CDR3 nucleotide sequence: TGTGCCAGCAGTTACGGGGGGACCGGGGAGCTGTTTTTT.

The chain couples TRBV3-1 to TRBJ2-3, with 9 bases fitting TRBD2. Trimming cost V 3 bases and J 1 base; bases outside gene matches: 5. There are 16 residues in the CDR3. Germline V gene sequence: CDR1 LGHDT, CDR2 YNNKEL (reference sequence). The CDR3 nucleotides are TGTGCCAGCAGCCAGCCTAGCGGGGCTCGCACAGATACGCAGTATTTT. Amino acid sequence: CASSQPSGARTDTQYF.

This clonotype was seen only a few times. This chain connects TRBV7-2 to TRBJ2-5, with D uncertain. Germline values: CDR1 SGHTA, CDR2 FQGNSA. Trimming left V 3 bases short and J 1 base short, with 12 bases between. This CDR3 comprises 15 residues. CDR3 amino acids: CASSFITTSQETQYF. In nucleotides, the CDR3 is TGTGCCAGCAGCTTCATAACGACAAGCCAAGAGACCCAGTACTTC.

The genes are TRBV5-1 and TRBJ2-5; TRBD1 aligns across 8 bases. CDR3 length: 15 residues. The germline V gene encodes CDR1 SGHRS and CDR2 YFSETQ. With V trimmed by 0 bases and J by 4 bases, 5 bases remained unmatched. This CDR3 reads CASSLGVTGGETQYF. DNA of the CDR3: TGCGCCAGCAGCTTGGGAGTCACAGGGGGAGAGACCCAGTACTTC.

The sample holds one count of this clonotype. The chain combines TRBV7-3 with TRBJ1-1; D gene uncertain. The CDR3 has 13 residues. The germline V gene has CDR1 SGHTA and CDR2 FQGTGA. Between the trimmed V and J ends, which lost 2 bases and 3 bases, there was a span of 7 bases. CDR3 loop: CASSLQVYTEAFF. CDR3 coding DNA: TGTGCCAGCAGCTTACAGGTCTACACTGAAGCTTTCTTT. The complete variable domain, with remaining parts taken from reference TRBV7-3 and TRBJ1-1, reads GAGVSQTPSNKVTEKGKYVELRCDPISGHTALYWYRQSLGQGPEFLIYFQGTGAADDSGLPNDRFFAVRPEGSVSTLKIQRTERGDSAVYLCASSLQVYTEAFFGQGTRLTVV.

This clonotype was detected a few times. This chain uses TRBV27 with TRBJ2-2, with D possibly being TRBD2 (5 bases). Germline lookup yields CDR1 MNHEY and CDR2 SMNVEV (reference sequence). CDR3 length: 13 amino acids. V was cut by 3 bases and J by 5 bases, with 7 bases left in between. The CDR3 here is CASSFPGTGELFF. The CDR3, as DNA: TGTGCCAGCAGTTTTCCGGGGACCGGGGAGCTGTTTTTT.

This chain connects TRBV2 to TRBJ2-1; 7 bases align to TRBD1. This CDR3 comprises 14 residues. Germline lookup yields CDR1 SNHLY and CDR2 FYNNEI. V lost 5 bases and J lost 3; bases outside the gene matches: 4. The CDR3 nucleotides are TGTGCCAGCAGTTACAGGGGATTCTACAATGAGCAGTTCTTC. This gives the protein CASSYRGFYNEQFF.

The CDR3 coding sequence is TGCGCCAGCAGCGGAACGGGACAGTCCCAAGAGACCCAGTACTTC. Translation gives CASSGTGQSQETQYF. V and J are TRBV5-1 and TRBJ2-5; 7 bases fit TRBD1. This CDR3 contains 15 residues. The ends lost 4 bases at V and 1 base at J; junction bases unmatched: 7. The germline gives CDR1 SGHRS, CDR2 YFSETQ.

This clonotype is a singleton in its sample. The chain combines TRBV15 with TRBJ2-3; a weak D match, TRBD2 (7 bases). The CDR3 is 16 residues long. CDR1 is LNHNV, CDR2 YYDKDF, per germline (reference sequence). Trimming cost V 0 bases and J 4 bases, with 14 bases left between them. This chain's CDR3 is CATSRDLGGASDTQYF. For the CDR3, the DNA is TGTGCCACCAGCAGAGATTTAGGGGGGGCCTCAGATACGCAGTATTTT.

The V gene is TRBV4-2, the J gene TRBJ2-2, with D maybe TRBD2 (6 bases). Looked up from germline, CDR1 is LGHNA and CDR2 is YNFKEQ. The CDR3 runs to 15 residues. The V end lost 3 bases, the J end lost 4 bases, and 12 bases lay between the germline ends. CDR3 residues: CASSQTRSGTGELFF. CDR3 coding DNA: TGTGCCAGCAGCCAGACTAGATCGGGCACCGGGGAGCTGTTTTTT.

DNA of the CDR3: TGTGCCAGCAGCTTTGGACAGCCTTGGGGAAATTCACCCCTCCACTTT. Its protein product is CASSFGQPWGNSPLHF. The chain recombines TRBV5-6 with TRBJ1-6; TRBD1 is a possible D gene (6 bases). Germline values: CDR1 SGHDT, CDR2 YYEEEE. The CDR3 is 16 amino acids. V lost 2 bases and J lost 7, with 16 bases in between. Full variable domain (missing parts from reference TRBV5-6 and TRBJ1-6): DAGVTQSPTHLIKTRGQQVTLRCSPKSGHDTVSWYQQALGQGPQFIFQYYEEEERQRGNFPDRFSGHQFPNYSSELNVNALLLGDSALYLCASSFGQPWGNSPLHFGNGTRLTVT.

The chain links TRBV10-3 to TRBJ2-7; the match to TRBD1 covers 8 bases. Per germline, CDR1 ENHRY and CDR2 SYGVKD. This CDR3 is 14 amino acids long. The ends lost 0 bases at V and 3 bases at J; junction bases unmatched: 1. The CDR3 region is CAISESGQDYEQYF. CDR3 in DNA: TGTGCCATCAGTGAGTCGGGACAGGACTACGAGCAGTACTTC.

This chain joins TRBV4-3 and TRBJ1-4; D unresolved. This CDR3 spans 15 amino acids. CDR1 and CDR2 from the germline V gene are LGHNA and YSLEER. V was clipped by 2 bases and J by 2 bases, with 9 bases between them. The CDR3 region has the DNA TGCGCCAGCAGCCAAAGGCGGGAGACTAATGAAAAACTGTTTTTT. Translating it yields CASSQRRETNEKLFF.

This chain connects TRBV29-1 to TRBJ2-1; D is unresolved. Deletions cut 8 bases from V and 5 bases from J, with 7 bases between. This CDR3 region has 10 residues. The germline CDR1 and CDR2 sequences are SQVTM and ANQGSEA. For the CDR3, the DNA is TGCAGCACTTCGAACAATGAGCAGTTCTTC. It codes for CSTSNNEQFF.

This chain links TRBV7-2 with TRBJ2-2, with a possible D match to TRBD2 (6 bases). From germline, CDR1 is SGHTA and CDR2 FQGNSA. The CDR3 contains 14 residues. Trimming stripped 1 base from V and 5 bases from J, with 8 bases between. The CDR3 DNA reads TGTGCCAGCAGCTTAGTTCTAGCGACCGGGGAGCTGTTTTTT. Amino acids: CASSLVLATGELFF. Variable domain in full (rest from reference TRBV7-2 and TRBJ2-2): GAGVSQSPSNKVTEKGKDVELRCDPISGHTALYWYRQSLGQGLEFLIYFQGNSAPDKSGLPSDRFSAERTGGSVSTLTIQRTQQEDSAVYLCASSLVLATGELFFGEGSRLTVL.

The chain recombines TRBV9 with TRBJ2-2; D gene uncertain. CDR3 length equals 16 residues. The V gene lost 0 bases and the J gene lost 3 bases, with 12 bases spanning the gap. From germline, CDR1 is SGDLS and CDR2 YYNGEE. CDR3 in amino acids: CASSVDVGPYTGELFF. CDR3 sequence (DNA): TGTGCCAGCAGCGTAGATGTAGGGCCCTACACCGGGGAGCTGTTTTTT.

The chain recombines TRBV25-1 with TRBJ1-6; unclear D gene. Germline CDR1 is MGHDK and CDR2 is SYGVNS. Trimming shortened V by 2 bases and J by 6 bases, and 8 bases separated the two germline ends. The CDR3 spans 14 residues. CDR3 protein: CASSEGKVNSPLHF. CDR3 nucleotides: TGTGCCAGCAGTGAAGGGAAGGTTAATTCACCCCTCCACTTT.

The rearrangement joins TRBV11-2 to TRBJ2-1; D is uncertain. Trimming left V 0 bases short and J 11 bases short, with 11 bases between. The CDR3 runs 13 residues. Germline CDR1 SGHAT, CDR2 FQNNGV. CDR3 loop: CASSLDQSGKQFF. The CDR3 nucleotides are TGTGCCAGCAGCTTAGATCAGAGTGGAAAGCAGTTCTTC.

The chain uses TRBV19 and TRBJ1-6; TRBD1 matches 9 bases. The CDR3 is 16 residues long. CDR1 and CDR2 (germline): LNHDA, SQIVND (reference sequence). The junction had 9 bases not matched to a gene; V was cut back by 5 bases and J by 7 bases. CDR3 protein: CASSPRPTGGNSPLHF. Here the CDR3 DNA reads TGTGCCAGTAGTCCTCGTCCGACAGGGGGAAATTCACCCCTCCACTTT. The full variable domain, with the rest looked up from reference TRBV19 and TRBJ1-6, is DGGITQSPKYLFRKEGQNVTLSCEQNLNHDAMYWYRQDPGQGLRLIYYSQIVNDFQKGDIAEGYSVSREKKESFPLTVTSAQKNPTAFYLCASSPRPTGGNSPLHFGNGTRLTVT.

The V gene is TRBV9, the J gene TRBJ2-5; 9 bases align to TRBD2. In germline, CDR1 is SGDLS, CDR2 YYNGEE. The CDR3 is 16 residues long. With V trimmed by 4 bases and J by 1 base, 8 bases remained unmatched. The CDR3 DNA follows: TGTGCCAGCAGCACCAACACAGCGGGGGGCCAAGAGACCCAGTACTTC. Translated: CASSTNTAGGQETQYF.

The genes are TRBV7-3 and TRBJ2-1, with 7 bases identical to TRBD1. The CDR3 sequence is 14 residues long. CDR1 is SGHTA, CDR2 FQGTGA, per germline. V shed 5 bases, J shed 4 bases, and the junction held 5 bases outside the gene matches. CDR3 sequence (DNA): TGTGCCAGCAGCCCCTCGGGACAGTACAATGAGCAGTTCTTC. Encoded protein: CASSPSGQYNEQFF.